This T cell receptor beta chain derives from a study of blood T cells in healthy people across ages. PCR was performed a second time for about 7 to 11 cycles using a sample-barcoded 5' primer and a J-beta primer mix. From the 5' RACE reads, TCRdb called clonotypes with MiXCR, one entry per CDR3 protein. The repertoire consists of 650,000 to 950,000 distinct CDR3 sequences, with approximately 48% occurring once and the leading ten covering roughly a fifth. This CDR3 has 13 amino acids. Germline values: CDR1 KGHDR, CDR2 SFDVKD. V lost 7 bases to trimming and J lost 1 base, with 9 bases between them. The source of this sequence is a man in his 60s in good health. The V call is TRBV24-1, the J call TRBJ1-1; D remains ambiguous. The sequenced sample was blood. CDR3 loop: CATRETRNTEAFF. CDR3 coding DNA: TGTGCCACCAGAGAAACACGGAACACTGAAGCTTTCTTT.